Listed below are T cell receptor beta chains from one sample, sequenced in a study of T-cell memory formation after mild COVID-19. MiXCR was run by TCRdb on the 5' RACE reads, yielding one entry per CDR3 protein. The data contain 150,000 to 200,000 distinct CDR3 sequences, around 16% of them singletons. Sequencing was performed on PBMCs or a T cell subset sorted from them (not recorded which). These receptors all come from an adult woman who had mild COVID-19 (a few samples of this study predate the infection). Cell type and time point are not known. Both conserved end residues are part of each CDR3. Each record gives: clone size, D gene, J gene, V gene, CDR3 DNA, CDR3 protein. The D gene is left open where the match is weak. Not every row has a clone size; where given, it reads once, few, many or a size class.

. | TRBD2 | TRBJ2-1 | TRBV20-1 | TGCAGTGCTAGAGGGGTTAGCGGGAACTCCTACAATGAGCAGTTCTTC | CSARGVSGNSYNEQFF
. | TRBD1 | TRBJ2-1 | TRBV7-9 | TGTGCCAGCAGCTTACTGCGGACAGGGGTAAATGAGCAGTTCTTC | CASSLLRTGVNEQFF
. | . | TRBJ1-5 | TRBV29-1 | TGCAGCGTCAATGGCCCGGCCGATCAGCCCCAGCATTTT | CSVNGPADQPQHF
few | . | TRBJ2-5 | TRBV5-5 | TGTGCCAGCAGCTTACTCCAGGGGCGGACCCAAGAGACCCAGTACTTC | CASSLLQGRTQETQYF
few | . | TRBJ2-1 | TRBV7-9 | TGTGCCAGCAGCTTAGGTTCAGGTTACAATGAGCAGTTCTTC | CASSLGSGYNEQFF
few | TRBD1 | TRBJ2-5 | TRBV11-2 | TGTGCCAGCAGCCCTCTAGGGGGGACAGGGATGGAGACCCAGTACTTC | CASSPLGGTGMETQYF
few | . | TRBJ1-2 | TRBV12-3/TRBV12-4 | TGTGCCAGCAGTTTAGTCGCAGGGCGGGTCACCTTC | CASSLVAGRVTF
. | . | TRBJ2-5 | TRBV7-2 | TGTGCCAGCAGGCCTCCCGGGGATTGGGCCCAGTACTTC | CASRPPGDWAQYF
few | . | TRBJ2-5 | TRBV5-1 | TGCGCCAGTCTCGACTCCAGGAGAGAGACCCAGTACTTC | CASLDSRRETQYF
many | . | TRBJ2-3 | TRBV5-1 | TGCGCCAGCAGCCTCGGATCAGAAGATACGCAGTATTTT | CASSLGSEDTQYF
. | . | TRBJ2-2 | TRBV18 | TGTGCCAGCTCACCTAGAGGACAATCGAACACCGGGGAGCTGTTTTTT | CASSPRGQSNTGELFF
. | . | TRBJ1-2 | TRBV30 | TGTGCCTGGATGTGGTTAGGGCATGGCTACACCTTC | CAWMWLGHGYTF
. | . | TRBJ2-1 | TRBV5-1 | TGCGCCAGCAGCGGCCACCGAGGGGAGCAGTTCTTC | CASSGHRGEQFF
. | . | TRBJ2-7 | TRBV5-1 | TGCGCCAGCAGCTTCCGGGACGGAGCCTACGAGCAGTACTTC | CASSFRDGAYEQYF
. | . | TRBJ1-2 | TRBV7-3 | TGTGCCAGCAGCTTAATTGTGGGGGGCGGCTACACCTTC | CASSLIVGGGYTF
few | TRBD2 | TRBJ2-1 | TRBV12-3/TRBV12-4 | TGTGCCAGCAGTTTATTCGGGGGAGGGCAGTACAATGAGCAGTTCTTC | CASSLFGGGQYNEQFF
few | . | TRBJ2-1 | TRBV7-3 | TGTGCCAGCAGCCAAACAAGAGGATCCTACAATGAGCAGTTCTTC | CASSQTRGSYNEQFF
many | TRBD2 | TRBJ2-6 | TRBV7-2 | TGTGCCATCCGGGGGCGGGAGGCTCGTGGGGCCAACGTCCTGACTTTC | CAIRGREARGANVLTF
. | . | TRBJ1-1 | TRBV20-1 | TGCAGTGCTAGTGGGGCCAGGGTGAACACTGAAGCTTTCTTT | CSASGARVNTEAFF
few | TRBD2 | TRBJ2-5 | TRBV5-1 | TGCGCCAGCAGCTTGGAGGTAGCGGGGAGTCAAGAGACCCAGTACTTC | CASSLEVAGSQETQYF
. | . | TRBJ1-1 | TRBV5-1 | TGCGCCAGCAGCTTAAAAGCGTCTGGGATCATGAACACTGAAGCTTTCTTT | CASSLKASGIMNTEAFF
few | TRBD1 | TRBJ1-1 | TRBV7-9 | TGTGCCAGCAGCTCTCACAGGGGGCGGAACACTGAAGCTTTCTTT | CASSSHRGRNTEAFF
. | . | TRBJ1-5 | TRBV7-9 | TGTGCCAGCAGCGCAGGGAATAGCAATCAGCCCCAGCATTTT | CASSAGNSNQPQHF
. | . | TRBJ1-2 | TRBV4-1 | TGCGCCAGCAGCCCCCAGGGAGCTAACTATGGCTACACCTTC | CASSPQGANYGYTF
. | TRBD1 | TRBJ2-7 | TRBV12-3/TRBV12-4 | TGTGCCAGCAGTTATGGGACAGGGGTATCCGAGCAGTACTTC | CASSYGTGVSEQYF
. | . | TRBJ2-7 | TRBV15 | TGTGCCACCAGCAGAGATCTGGGCTACGAGCAGTACTTC | CATSRDLGYEQYF